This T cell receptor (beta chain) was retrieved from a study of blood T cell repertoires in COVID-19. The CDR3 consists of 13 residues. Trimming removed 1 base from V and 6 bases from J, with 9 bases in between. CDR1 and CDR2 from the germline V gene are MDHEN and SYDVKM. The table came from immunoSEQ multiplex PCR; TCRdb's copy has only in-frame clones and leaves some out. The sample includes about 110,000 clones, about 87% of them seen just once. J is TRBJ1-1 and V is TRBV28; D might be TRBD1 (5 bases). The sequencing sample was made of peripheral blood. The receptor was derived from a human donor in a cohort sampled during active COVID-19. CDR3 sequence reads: CASSLLGLAEAFF. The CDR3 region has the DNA TGTGCCAGCAGTTTATTGGGACTTGCTGAAGCTTTCTTT.